These T cell receptor beta chains were read from a single sample in a study of shared clonotypes between healthy human individuals. The method was immunoSEQ multiplex PCR; TCRdb's version includes in-frame clones alone and lacks a portion of them. The sample consists of some 2,000,000 clones, 90% to 95% of them appearing once. The specimen was naive CD4+ T cells sorted from blood. These receptors came from a man between 18 and 35 years old in good health. CDR3s include the opening cysteine and the closing phenylalanine or tryptophan. D genes are given only for firm matches. Part of the rows lack a size; the others show once, few, many or a class for expanded clones.

DNA: TGTGCCAGCTCACAGGGGCTGGACTATGGCTACACCTTC; CDR3: CASSQGLDYGYTF; V: TRBV18; size: few; J: TRBJ1-2; D: NA
DNA: TGTGCCAGCAGCTTAACTTCTCTCACTGAAGCTTTCTTT; CDR3: CASSLTSLTEAFF; V: TRBV11-2; size: NA; J: TRBJ1-1; D: NA
DNA: TGCGCCAGCAGCCATCCGTACCAAGAGACCCAGTACTTC; CDR3: CASSHPYQETQYF; V: TRBV4-1; size: NA; J: TRBJ2-5; D: NA
DNA: TGTGCCAGCAGCCTTTCTGGTGGGAATGAGCAGTTCTTC; CDR3: CASSLSGGNEQFF; V: TRBV7-3; size: NA; J: TRBJ2-1; D: NA
DNA: TGTGCCAGCAGTTCAACAGGGGGCTGGCAGCCCCAGCATTTT; CDR3: CASSSTGGWQPQHF; V: TRBV2; size: NA; J: TRBJ1-5; D: TRBD1
DNA: TGTGCCATCAGCCGGACTAGCAGTTCCTACGAGCAGTACTTC; CDR3: CAISRTSSSYEQYF; V: TRBV10-3; size: NA; J: TRBJ2-7; D: TRBD2
DNA: TGTGCCAGCAGTTACTCGATGGCGGCTAATGAAAAACTGTTTTTT; CDR3: CASSYSMAANEKLFF; V: TRBV6-6; size: NA; J: TRBJ1-4; D: NA
DNA: TGTGCCAGCAGCCCCCAAGCGGGAGCCGGCGAGCAGTACTTC; CDR3: CASSPQAGAGEQYF; V: TRBV7-9; size: few; J: TRBJ2-7; D: TRBD2
DNA: TGCGCCAGCAGTTTAGACCCTAGTGCGGTCGGCTCCTACGAGCAGTACTTC; CDR3: CASSLDPSAVGSYEQYF; V: TRBV5-1; size: NA; J: TRBJ2-7; D: NA
DNA: TGTGCCTGGAGCGGGACAGGGGGTAGATCACCCCTCCACTTT; CDR3: CAWSGTGGRSPLHF; V: TRBV30; size: once; J: TRBJ1-6; D: TRBD1
DNA: TGTGCCAACCCGACCTCGACGGGACAGAGCCAAGAGACCCAGTACTTC; CDR3: CANPTSTGQSQETQYF; V: TRBV2; size: NA; J: TRBJ2-5; D: TRBD1
DNA: TGTGCCAGCAGTTACGGAAGGGAATGGATCACTGAAGCTTTCTTT; CDR3: CASSYGREWITEAFF; V: TRBV6-6; size: NA; J: TRBJ1-1; D: NA
DNA: TGTGCCATCAGTGAGCCTATAACAGGGACAGGAAACACCATATATTTT; CDR3: CAISEPITGTGNTIYF; V: TRBV10-3; size: NA; J: TRBJ1-3; D: NA
DNA: TGCGCCAGCAGCTTGGAAACGGGACTCAATGAGCAGTTCTTC; CDR3: CASSLETGLNEQFF; V: TRBV5-1; size: NA; J: TRBJ2-1; D: NA
DNA: TGTGCCAGCAGTGGAGGATTAGGACAGACCGCCTACGAGCAGTACTTC; CDR3: CASSGGLGQTAYEQYF; V: TRBV6-1; size: NA; J: TRBJ2-7; D: NA
DNA: TGTGCCATCAGTGAGTCGCTCGGGGGTAATTCACCCCTCCACTTT; CDR3: CAISESLGGNSPLHF; V: TRBV10-3; size: NA; J: TRBJ1-6; D: NA
DNA: TGTGCCAGCAGCTTTGGGCGGGAGTCGTGGTACTTC; CDR3: CASSFGRESWYF; V: TRBV7-2; size: NA; J: TRBJ2-7; D: TRBD2
DNA: TGTGCCAGCAGCTTGGGCCAGTTGGGGGTCTACGAGCAGTACTTC; CDR3: CASSLGQLGVYEQYF; V: TRBV5-4; size: once; J: TRBJ2-7; D: NA
DNA: TGTGCCAGCAGCCCACGGGGGGGAATGCAAGAGACCCAGTACTTC; CDR3: CASSPRGGMQETQYF; V: TRBV6-5; size: NA; J: TRBJ2-5; D: TRBD2
DNA: TGCGCCAGCAGCCAAGATGCGGCGGGAGGAGCCTACAATGAGCAGTTCTTC; CDR3: CASSQDAAGGAYNEQFF; V: TRBV4-3; size: NA; J: TRBJ2-1; D: TRBD2
DNA: TGTGCCAGCTTTTTCCCGGGACAGGAAGGATACGAGCAGTACTTC; CDR3: CASFFPGQEGYEQYF; V: TRBV28; size: NA; J: TRBJ2-7; D: TRBD1
DNA: TGCAGCGTTGTTAGGGGGCTGGGAGAGACCCAGTACTTC; CDR3: CSVVRGLGETQYF; V: TRBV29-1; size: once; J: TRBJ2-5; D: TRBD1
DNA: TGCGCCAGCAGCTCTAGCGGGGGGGCCACAGATACGCAGTATTTT; CDR3: CASSSSGGATDTQYF; V: TRBV5-1; size: NA; J: TRBJ2-3; D: TRBD2
DNA: TGCGCCAGCAGCTTGGAAGGGGGTTTTAATGAAAAACTGTTTTTT; CDR3: CASSLEGGFNEKLFF; V: TRBV5-1; size: NA; J: TRBJ1-4; D: NA
DNA: TGTGCCAGCTCACCAGGGACAGGGTCTTCCTACGAGCAGTACTTC; CDR3: CASSPGTGSSYEQYF; V: TRBV18; size: NA; J: TRBJ2-7; D: TRBD1
DNA: TGCAGCGTTGACCCAGACATAGATACGCAGTATTTT; CDR3: CSVDPDIDTQYF; V: TRBV29-1; size: NA; J: TRBJ2-3; D: NA
DNA: TGTGCCAGCTCGCCGGGACAGGGGAACACTGAAGCTTTCTTT; CDR3: CASSPGQGNTEAFF; V: TRBV18; size: NA; J: TRBJ1-1; D: TRBD1
DNA: TGTGCCAGCTCACCTCCAAGGGGGTCCTACGAGCAGTACTTC; CDR3: CASSPPRGSYEQYF; V: TRBV18; size: NA; J: TRBJ2-7; D: NA
DNA: TGTGCCAGCAGCTTAGCGACTAGCGTTAACACCGGGGAGCTGTTTTTT; CDR3: CASSLATSVNTGELFF; V: TRBV13; size: NA; J: TRBJ2-2; D: TRBD2
DNA: TGCGCCAGCAGCTTCTGGCAGGGGGACGAGCAGTACTTC; CDR3: CASSFWQGDEQYF; V: TRBV5-1; size: NA; J: TRBJ2-7; D: TRBD1
DNA: TGTGCCAGCAGCTCCACTCCAGGGGGCGGGTACTATGGCTACACCTTC; CDR3: CASSSTPGGGYYGYTF; V: TRBV7-9; size: NA; J: TRBJ1-2; D: TRBD1
DNA: TGTGCCTGGCAGGGGGCGAGTAATCAGCCCCAGCATTTT; CDR3: CAWQGASNQPQHF; V: TRBV30; size: NA; J: TRBJ1-5; D: TRBD1
DNA: TGCGCCAGCAGCCTCATCCCCGGGGGCAGTGCGAACACCGGGGAGCTGTTTTTT; CDR3: CASSLIPGGSANTGELFF; V: TRBV4-1; size: NA; J: TRBJ2-2; D: NA
DNA: TGTGCCAGCAGTTACTCGAACGGGGCCGGGGCCAACGTCCTGACTTTC; CDR3: CASSYSNGAGANVLTF; V: TRBV6-6; size: NA; J: TRBJ2-6; D: NA
DNA: TGCGCCAGCAGCTTGGCAGAGGCAAATGAAAAACTGTTTTTT; CDR3: CASSLAEANEKLFF; V: TRBV5-1; size: once; J: TRBJ1-4; D: NA
DNA: TGTGCCAGCGGATCGAGCCTCGCCGGGGAGCTGTTTTTT; CDR3: CASGSSLAGELFF; V: TRBV2; size: NA; J: TRBJ2-2; D: NA
DNA: TGCGCCAGCAGCCAAGACCCACAGAGCTATGGCTACACCTTC; CDR3: CASSQDPQSYGYTF; V: TRBV4-3; size: NA; J: TRBJ1-2; D: NA
DNA: TGTGCCAGCAGCTTAACAATGAGGACAGATACGCAGTATTTT; CDR3: CASSLTMRTDTQYF; V: TRBV11-2; size: NA; J: TRBJ2-3; D: NA
DNA: TGTGCCAGCAGCAAAGGACAGGGTTGGGATGAGCAGTTCTTC; CDR3: CASSKGQGWDEQFF; V: TRBV21-1; size: NA; J: TRBJ2-1; D: NA
DNA: TGCGCCAGCAGCTCCGGACAGGGGTGGGACAATGAGCAGTTCTTC; CDR3: CASSSGQGWDNEQFF; V: TRBV5-1; size: NA; J: TRBJ2-1; D: TRBD1
DNA: TGTGCCAGCAGCTTAATGCGTGAGCAGTTCTTC; CDR3: CASSLMREQFF; V: TRBV7-9; size: NA; J: TRBJ2-1; D: NA
DNA: TGTGCCAGCTCACCACGGGGGGACTCTGGGGCCAACGTCCTGACTTTC; CDR3: CASSPRGDSGANVLTF; V: TRBV18; size: once; J: TRBJ2-6; D: NA
DNA: TGTGCCAGCAGCTTAGGTTTAGGGGTGGGCGAGCAGTACTTC; CDR3: CASSLGLGVGEQYF; V: TRBV7-2; size: NA; J: TRBJ2-7; D: NA
DNA: TGTGCCAGCAGTTCCAGTGCTGGGGCCAACGTCCTGACTTTC; CDR3: CASSSSAGANVLTF; V: TRBV27; size: NA; J: TRBJ2-6; D: NA
DNA: TGCGCCAGCTTCCCGGGAGGGACCTACAATGAGCAGTTCTTC; CDR3: CASFPGGTYNEQFF; V: TRBV5-1; size: NA; J: TRBJ2-1; D: TRBD2
DNA: TGTGCCTGGAATCGCGGGACAGGGGCATCTGGGGCCAACGTCCTGACTTTC; CDR3: CAWNRGTGASGANVLTF; V: TRBV30; size: NA; J: TRBJ2-6; D: TRBD1
DNA: TGTGCCATCCGCCCCGACGGGGGCTCCTACGAGCAGTACTTC; CDR3: CAIRPDGGSYEQYF; V: TRBV10-3; size: NA; J: TRBJ2-7; D: NA
DNA: TGTGCCAGTAGGGACAGACTTACCGGGGAGCTGTTTTTT; CDR3: CASRDRLTGELFF; V: TRBV19; size: NA; J: TRBJ2-2; D: NA
DNA: TGTGCCTGGAGTGTACCAGGCAGTGGAATCTATGGCTACACCTTC; CDR3: CAWSVPGSGIYGYTF; V: TRBV30; size: NA; J: TRBJ1-2; D: NA
DNA: TGTGCCAGCAGTTTAGTTGCAGGTGGCTTCCCCACAGATACGCAGTATTTT; CDR3: CASSLVAGGFPTDTQYF; V: TRBV28; size: once; J: TRBJ2-3; D: NA
DNA: TGTGCCAGCATCGTACGGGGGGCGGAGACCCAGTACTTC; CDR3: CASIVRGAETQYF; V: TRBV5-4; size: once; J: TRBJ2-5; D: NA
DNA: TGCGCCAGCAGCTTCCCCAGGGAACCCGCAGATACGCAGTATTTT; CDR3: CASSFPREPADTQYF; V: TRBV5-1; size: NA; J: TRBJ2-3; D: NA
DNA: TGTGCCAGCAGCCAAGCCACGACAGGGGAGGCACGCTCTGAAGCTTTCTTT; CDR3: CASSQATTGEARSEAFF; V: TRBV4-2; size: NA; J: TRBJ1-1; D: TRBD1
DNA: TGTGCCAGCAGCCAAGTCCCATATGGCTACACCTTC; CDR3: CASSQVPYGYTF; V: TRBV14; size: NA; J: TRBJ1-2; D: NA
DNA: TGTGCCAGCAGCGGGAGGGGAGGTACCGGGGAGCTGTTTTTT; CDR3: CASSGRGGTGELFF; V: TRBV5-6; size: NA; J: TRBJ2-2; D: TRBD2
DNA: TGTGCCAGCAGTCGCGGGACACCCAGGCATGGCTACACCTTC; CDR3: CASSRGTPRHGYTF; V: TRBV6-4; size: NA; J: TRBJ1-2; D: NA
DNA: TGTGCCAGCAGTCGGACAGGGGGCCTGAATCAGCCCCAGCATTTT; CDR3: CASSRTGGLNQPQHF; V: TRBV27; size: NA; J: TRBJ1-5; D: TRBD1
DNA: TGTGCCAGCAGCTCCCTAGGGGGGCCGGGCTATGGCTACACCTTC; CDR3: CASSSLGGPGYGYTF; V: TRBV7-9; size: NA; J: TRBJ1-2; D: NA
DNA: TGTGCCAGTAGTATTAACAGCAACTCACCCCTCCACTTT; CDR3: CASSINSNSPLHF; V: TRBV19; size: NA; J: TRBJ1-6; D: NA